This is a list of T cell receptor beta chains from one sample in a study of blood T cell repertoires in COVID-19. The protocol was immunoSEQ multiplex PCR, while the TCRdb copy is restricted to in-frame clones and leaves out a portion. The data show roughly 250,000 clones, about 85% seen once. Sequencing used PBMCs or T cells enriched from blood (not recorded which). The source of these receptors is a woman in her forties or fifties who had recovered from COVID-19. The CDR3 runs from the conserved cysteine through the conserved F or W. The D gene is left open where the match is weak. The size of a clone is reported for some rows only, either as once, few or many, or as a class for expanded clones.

CASSLKGQPYLF	TGTGCCAGCAGTTTAAAGGGACAGCCGTACCTCTTT	12	NA	TRBV28	TRBJ1-6	TRBD1
CASSLGSPYQPQHF	TGTGCCAGCAGCTTAGGCAGTCCTTATCAGCCCCAGCATTTT	14	NA	TRBV7-9	TRBJ1-5	NA
CATSRPFTGGANTEAFF	TGTGCCACCAGCAGACCCTTTACAGGGGGCGCGAACACTGAAGCTTTCTTT	17	NA	TRBV15	TRBJ1-1	TRBD1
CASSPGPSNTGELFF	TGCGCCAGCAGCCCAGGGCCATCGAACACCGGGGAGCTGTTTTTT	15	NA	TRBV4-3	TRBJ2-2	NA
CASRGAGGSYNEQFF	TGTGCCAGCAGAGGGGCCGGGGGCTCCTACAATGAGCAGTTCTTC	15	NA	TRBV28	TRBJ2-1	NA
CASSPSWVSGTEAFF	TGTGCCAGCAGCCCCAGTTGGGTTTCGGGCACTGAAGCTTTCTTT	15	NA	TRBV9	TRBJ1-1	NA
CASSQTYQPGFHEQYF	TGTGCCAGCAGCCAAACATACCAACCTGGCTTCCACGAGCAGTACTTC	16	NA	TRBV3-1/TRBV3-2	TRBJ2-7	NA
CASSLSPRQGSYEQYF	TGTGCCAGCAGCTTGTCGCCGAGACAGGGCTCCTACGAGCAGTACTTC	16	NA	TRBV5-4	TRBJ2-7	TRBD1
CAWIGQGTRGYTF	TGTGCCTGGATAGGACAGGGAACGCGTGGCTACACCTTC	13	NA	TRBV30	TRBJ1-2	TRBD1
CASSFLGQGEGANYGYTF	TGTGCCAGCAGTTTTTTGGGACAGGGAGAGGGAGCTAACTATGGCTACACCTTC	18	NA	TRBV28	TRBJ1-2	TRBD1
CASSLDFAGVEQYF	TGTGCCAGCAGCTTAGATTTTGCGGGAGTCGAGCAGTACTTC	14	NA	TRBV11-2	TRBJ2-7	TRBD2
CASSIEQENTEAFF	TGTGCCAGCAGTATAGAACAGGAGAACACTGAAGCTTTCTTT	14	many	TRBV28	TRBJ1-1	NA
CASSLGGRYGYTF	TGTGCCAGCAGCTTAGGGGGCCGGTATGGCTACACCTTC	13	NA	TRBV7-2	TRBJ1-2	NA
CASSPGTSGTFEQFF	TGTGCCAGCAGTCCCGGGACTAGCGGGACTTTTGAGCAGTTCTTC	15	NA	TRBV28	TRBJ2-1	TRBD2
CASSPGTGGSYEQYF	TGTGCCAGCAGTCCCGGGACAGGGGGTTCCTACGAGCAGTACTTC	15	NA	TRBV28	TRBJ2-7	TRBD1
CASSYFPRGNTEAFF	TGTGCCAGCAGTTACTTTCCCAGGGGGAACACTGAAGCTTTCTTT	15	NA	TRBV6-5	TRBJ1-1	NA
CASSLSSGINNEQFF	TGCGCCAGCAGCTTGTCTAGCGGGATCAACAATGAGCAGTTCTTC	15	few	TRBV5-1	TRBJ2-1	TRBD2
CASTFTDTQYF	TGTGCCAGCACCTTCACAGATACGCAGTATTTT	11	NA	TRBV28	TRBJ2-3	NA
CASQTGYYEQYF	TGTGCCAGCCAGACAGGTTACTACGAGCAGTACTTC	12	NA	TRBV6-5	TRBJ2-7	NA
CASSSGQGTGGELFF	TGTGCCAGCAGCTCAGGACAGGGGACAGGCGGGGAGCTGTTTTTT	15	NA	TRBV7-9	TRBJ2-2	TRBD1
CASERGTYNEQFF	TGTGCCAGCGAGCGGGGGACCTACAATGAGCAGTTCTTC	13	NA	TRBV11-2	TRBJ2-1	TRBD2
CASSVGPGDEKLFF	TGTGCCAGCAGCGTAGGGCCAGGGGATGAAAAACTGTTTTTT	14	NA	TRBV9	TRBJ1-4	NA
CATSDWGGEQYF	TGTGCCACCAGTGATTGGGGGGGAGAGCAGTACTTC	12	NA	TRBV24-1	TRBJ2-7	TRBD2
CAATGFSGANVLTF	TGTGCCGCGACAGGGTTTTCTGGGGCCAACGTCCTGACTTTC	14	NA	TRBV30	TRBJ2-6	TRBD1
CASSLFSSGSPEQFF	TGTGCCAGCAGTTTGTTTTCTAGCGGGAGTCCTGAGCAGTTCTTC	15	few	TRBV28	TRBJ2-1	TRBD2
CASSSRGLAGGNEQFF	TGTGCCAGCAGCTCCCGGGGACTAGCGGGAGGAAATGAGCAGTTCTTC	16	NA	TRBV7-3	TRBJ2-1	TRBD2
CASRGGTSRQETQYF	TGTGCCAGCAGGGGCGGGACTAGCCGACAAGAGACCCAGTACTTC	15	NA	TRBV2	TRBJ2-5	TRBD2
CASSPIGEGRGGEQYF	TGTGCCAGCAGCCCCATTGGGGAGGGAAGGGGGGGCGAGCAGTACTTC	16	NA	TRBV5-6	TRBJ2-7	NA
CASSPDRGWTEAFF	TGTGCCAGCTCACCCGACAGGGGATGGACTGAAGCTTTCTTT	14	NA	TRBV18	TRBJ1-1	TRBD1
CSALQGLGLDTQYF	TGCAGCGCCCTGCAGGGACTAGGTCTAGATACGCAGTATTTT	14	NA	TRBV29-1	TRBJ2-3	TRBD2
CAWRKSGRGETQYF	TGTGCCTGGAGGAAAAGCGGGCGAGGGGAGACCCAGTACTTC	14	NA	TRBV30	TRBJ2-5	NA
CASRGQGTDTQYF	TGTGCCAGCAGGGGACAGGGCACAGATACGCAGTATTTT	13	NA	TRBV28	TRBJ2-3	TRBD1
CASSLAGRNLNEQFF	TGTGCCAGCAGCTTGGCTGGGAGGAATCTCAATGAGCAGTTCTTC	15	NA	TRBV5-8	TRBJ2-1	NA
CASSFTGNQPQHF	TGCGCCAGCAGCTTCACAGGGAATCAGCCCCAGCATTTT	13	NA	TRBV5-1	TRBJ1-5	NA
CASSSQGNEKLFF	TGTGCCAGCTCTTCCCAGGGCAATGAAAAACTGTTTTTT	13	once	TRBV18	TRBJ1-4	NA
CASSLASGLNEKLFF	TGCGCCAGCAGCTTGGCCTCAGGCCTTAATGAAAAACTGTTTTTT	15	few	TRBV5-1	TRBJ1-4	NA
CAANARFDEAFF	TGTGCCGCAAACGCGAGGTTTGATGAAGCTTTCTTT	12	NA	TRBV28	TRBJ1-1	NA
CASSKGQGLGYEQYF	TGTGCCAGCAGTAAAGGACAGGGCCTCGGCTACGAGCAGTACTTC	15	NA	TRBV27	TRBJ2-7	TRBD1
CASSSQGPGLEKLFF	TGTGCCAGCAGCTCACAGGGGCCCGGACTTGAAAAACTGTTTTTT	15	NA	TRBV7-6	TRBJ1-4	TRBD1
CASSALGQNNSPLHF	TGTGCCAGCAGCGCGTTGGGACAGAATAATTCACCCCTCCACTTT	15	few	TRBV5-5	TRBJ1-6	TRBD1
CASSLKTGTGVSGYGYTF	TGTGCCAGCAGTTTAAAAACCGGGACAGGGGTCTCGGGCTATGGCTACACCTTC	18	NA	TRBV28	TRBJ1-2	TRBD1
CASSPSGTSYYNEQFF	TGTGCCAGCTCACCATCCGGGACTAGCTACTACAATGAGCAGTTCTTC	16	NA	TRBV18	TRBJ2-1	TRBD2
CASSLSRGRLGGYTF	TGTGCCAGCAGTTTATCCAGGGGGCGCCTGGGGGGCTACACCTTC	15	few	TRBV28	TRBJ1-2	TRBD1
CASTGQGYTEAFF	TGTGCCAGCACCGGACAGGGGTACACTGAAGCTTTCTTT	13	NA	TRBV9	TRBJ1-1	TRBD1
CASRRGADTEAFF	TGCGCCAGCAGACGAGGCGCGGACACTGAAGCTTTCTTT	13	NA	TRBV5-1	TRBJ1-1	NA
CASSPVPTGGSPLHF	TGTGCCAGCAGCCCCGTCCCGACAGGGGGTTCACCCCTCCACTTT	15	NA	TRBV9	TRBJ1-6	TRBD1